A single sample gave rise to the 25 T cell receptor beta chains below, sequenced in a study of CD8 T cells in Susac syndrome. RNA totalling about 0.5 to 1 ug underwent reverse transcription with random hexamers. TCRdb analysed the immunoSEQ multiplex PCR reads with MiXCR anew, one entry per CDR3 protein. The sample consists of some 300,000 distinct CDR3 sequences, roughly 85% of them appearing once. Source material: CD8+ T cells from PBMCs. These receptor sequences come from a human donor with multiple sclerosis.

The chain is built from TRBV5-6 and TRBJ2-2; D perhaps matches TRBD2 (6 bases). This CDR3 comprises 18 residues. With 1 base removed from V and 3 bases from J, the gap between germline ends came to 19 bases. Germline V gene sequence: CDR1 SGHDT, CDR2 YYEEEE. Here the CDR3 reads CASSLFRRERRDTGELFF. CDR3 coding DNA: TGTGCCAGCAGCTTGTTCAGACGGGAGCGACGGGACACCGGGGAGCTGTTTTTT. The variable domain in full, completed from reference TRBV5-6 and TRBJ2-2, reads DAGVTQSPTHLIKTRGQQVTLRCSPKSGHDTVSWYQQALGQGPQFIFQYYEEEERQRGNFPDRFSGHQFPNYSSELNVNALLLGDSALYLCASSLFRRERRDTGELFFGEGSRLTVL.

DNA for the CDR3: TGTGCCAGCAGCTTACAGCCTAGCGGGAGGGGTAATGAGCAGTTCTTC. Translated, it gives CASSLQPSGRGNEQFF. The chain combines TRBV7-2 with TRBJ2-1; 12 positions match TRBD2. Trimming took 2 bases from V and 7 from J; bases not matched to a gene: 6. Germline CDR1 SGHTA, CDR2 FQGNSA. This CDR3 has 16 amino acids. The whole variable domain, filled in from reference TRBV7-2 and TRBJ2-1, reads GAGVSQSPSNKVTEKGKDVELRCDPISGHTALYWYRQSLGQGLEFLIYFQGNSAPDKSGLPSDRFSAERTGGSVSTLTIQRTQQEDSAVYLCASSLQPSGRGNEQFFGPGTRLTVL.

The rearrangement joins TRBV19 to TRBJ2-2; a weak D match, TRBD1 (7 bases). The CDR3 is made up of 15 amino acids. Trimming stripped 5 bases from V and 4 bases from J, with 14 bases between. Per the germline V gene, CDR1 is LNHDA and CDR2 is SQIVND (reference sequence). CDR3 nucleotides: TGTGCCAGTAGTCCCCAGCAGGGGGGCACCGGGGAGCTGTTTTTT. Its protein product is CASSPQQGGTGELFF.

The genes are TRBV12-3 or TRBV12-4 and TRBJ2-3, with D unresolved. Trimming removed 6 bases at V and 5 bases at J, with 15 bases between. The CDR3 is 14 amino acids. The CDR3 reads CASSLPEAIDTQYF. CDR3 bases: TGTGCCAGCAGCTTGCCAGAGGCCATAGATACGCAGTATTTT.

V and J are TRBV29-1 and TRBJ2-1; D ambiguous. The CDR3 consists of 17 residues. From germline, CDR1 is SQVTM and CDR2 ANQGSEA. V was trimmed by 1 base and J by 0 bases, leaving 16 bases between them. The chain's CDR3 is CSVEGLGVGRSYNEQFF. The CDR3 nucleotides read TGCAGCGTTGAAGGTTTAGGTGTAGGTCGCTCCTACAATGAGCAGTTCTTC.

This chain connects TRBV6-2 or TRBV6-3 to TRBJ1-1; 8 bases map to TRBD1. The V segment lost 1 base and the J segment 5 bases; nucleotides outside the gene matches: 6. This CDR3 has 15 amino acids. The germline gives CDR1 MNHEY, CDR2 SVGEGT. CDR3 nucleotide sequence: TGTGCCAGCAGTTACTTGACAGGGGTTGGGACTGAAGCTTTCTTT. Translation gives CASSYLTGVGTEAFF.

V usage is TRBV28 and J usage is TRBJ1-1; D unresolved. Germline values: CDR1 MDHEN, CDR2 SYDVKM. The V end was cut by 7 bases, the J end by 4 bases, with 16 bases between. The CDR3 covers 14 residues. The CDR3 DNA reads as TGTGCCAGCACGTCCTACGGGGTATTCACTGAAGCTTTCTTT. Protein sequence: CASTSYGVFTEAFF.

The J gene is TRBJ2-7, the V gene TRBV5-4, with 8 bases aligning to TRBD2. This CDR3 comprises 15 residues. Trimming removed 3 bases from V and 2 bases from J; junction bases left unmatched: 7. Per germline, CDR1 SGHNT and CDR2 YYREEE (reference sequence). This CDR3 reads CASSSLPTSAYEQYF. The DNA for the CDR3 is TGTGCCAGCAGCTCGCTCCCGACTAGCGCCTACGAGCAGTACTTC. Combining the CDR3 with reference TRBV5-4 and TRBJ2-7 gives the whole variable domain ETGVTQSPTHLIKTRGQQVTLRCSSQSGHNTVSWYQQALGQGPQFIFQYYREEENGRGNFPPRFSGLQFPNYSSELNVNALELDDSALYLCASSSLPTSAYEQYFGPGTRLTVT.

This chain links TRBV10-2 with TRBJ1-5, with 8 positions matching TRBD1. This CDR3 region has 16 residues. With V trimmed by 3 bases and J by 1 base, 5 bases remained unmatched. The germline CDR1 and CDR2 sequences are WSHSY and SAAADI. CDR3 in DNA: TGCGCCAGCAGTGAATTCCGGGACAGGAGCAATCAGCCCCAGCATTTT. Its protein is CASSEFRDRSNQPQHF.

The rearrangement joins TRBV5-6 to TRBJ2-1; D not resolved. V shed 1 base and J shed 1 base, with 6 bases lying between them. The CDR3 covers 14 residues. Germline loops: CDR1 SGHDT, CDR2 YYEEEE. As DNA, the CDR3 is TGTGCCAGCAGCTTGACCCTGTCCTACAATGAGCAGTTCTTC. This translates into CASSLTLSYNEQFF.

The chain carries TRBV27 and TRBJ2-5; no reliable D call. Germline-derived CDR1 and CDR2 are MNHEY and SMNVEV (reference sequence). The V end lost 1 base, the J end lost 3 bases, and 6 bases lay between the germline ends. The CDR3 length is 13 residues. Written as DNA, the CDR3 is TGTGCCAGCAGTTTATGGGCAGAAGAGACCCAGTACTTC. Translating it yields CASSLWAEETQYF.

The chain links TRBV27 to TRBJ2-2, with 7 bases lining up with TRBD1. The CDR3 runs 16 residues. V was pared by 5 bases and J by 5 bases, with 11 bases of the junction left unmatched. The germline gives CDR1 MNHEY, CDR2 SMNVEV (reference sequence). CDR3 DNA sequence: TGTGCCAGCAGTGCTGGACAGGAAATGAGGACCGGGGAGCTGTTTTTT. This sequence encodes CASSAGQEMRTGELFF.

V gene TRBV7-9 combines with J gene TRBJ1-1; the D gene is possibly TRBD1 (6 bases). Trimming removed 7 bases at V and 7 bases at J, with 13 bases between. CDR1 is SEHNR, CDR2 FQNEAQ, per germline (reference sequence). This CDR3 is built from 12 residues. DNA for the CDR3: TGTGCCAGCACCGGAGGGGGGGGTGAAGCTTTCTTT. It codes for CASTGGGGEAFF.

The chain uses TRBV19 and TRBJ2-7; 10 bases fit TRBD1. V lost 2 bases to trimming and J lost 4 bases; unmatched junction nucleotides: 2. This CDR3 has 14 amino acids. From germline, CDR1 is LNHDA and CDR2 SQIVND (reference sequence). In nucleotides, the CDR3 is TGTGCCAGTAGTATAACGGGACAGGGGTACGAGCAGTACTTC. It is translated as CASSITGQGYEQYF.

The chain carries TRBV6-2 or TRBV6-3 and TRBJ2-6; no definite D call. The CDR3 is made up of 15 amino acids. Germline values: CDR1 MNHEY, CDR2 SVGEGT. The V and J ends lost 6 bases and 0 bases respectively, with 9 bases between them. The CDR3 region has the DNA TGTGCCAGCAGCCCAAAAATCTCTGGGGCCAACGTCCTGACTTTC. Protein: CASSPKISGANVLTF.

The V and J genes are TRBV5-6 and TRBJ1-4; D uncertain. Germline-derived CDR1 and CDR2 are SGHDT and YYEEEE. CDR3 length: 12 residues. Trimming stripped 0 bases from V and 8 bases from J, with 5 bases between. The CDR3 sequence: CASSLVGEKLFF. CDR3 nucleotide sequence: TGTGCCAGCAGCTTGGTCGGCGAAAAACTGTTTTTT.

The chain joins TRBV6-5 to TRBJ2-1; no firm D call. The CDR3 sequence is 15 residues long. Germline CDR1 MNHEY, CDR2 SVGAGI. V was cut by 2 bases and J by 0 bases, with 8 bases left in between. DNA for the CDR3: TGTGCCAGCAGTTACGAGGATAGCTCCTACAATGAGCAGTTCTTC. It is translated as CASSYEDSSYNEQFF.

J is TRBJ2-1 and V is TRBV2, with TRBD1 matching over 9 bases. The trim removed 0 bases at V and 4 bases at J, leaving 4 bases unmatched. This CDR3 contains 16 residues. The germline V gene encodes CDR1 SNHLY and CDR2 FYNNEI. CDR3 in amino acids: CASSEAGTGIYNEQFF. The CDR3 bases are TGTGCCAGCAGTGAAGCCGGGACAGGGATTTACAATGAGCAGTTCTTC. Using reference TRBV2 and TRBJ2-1 for the parts outside the CDR3, the full variable domain is EPEVTQTPSHQVTQMGQEVILRCVPISNHLYFYWYRQILGQKVEFLVSFYNNEISEKSEIFDDQFSVERPDGSNFTLKIRSTKLEDSAMYFCASSEAGTGIYNEQFFGPGTRLTVL.

This sequence joins TRBV6-5 and TRBJ1-1; TRBD1 is a possible D gene (6 bases). The germline CDR1 and CDR2 sequences are MNHEY and SVGAGI. The germline V and J ends were trimmed by 2 bases and 3 bases, with 16 bases remaining between them. This CDR3 is 16 amino acids long. The CDR3 sequence: CASSYPRGGGYTEAFF. CDR3 DNA sequence: TGTGCCAGCAGTTACCCCCGCGGAGGGGGGTACACTGAAGCTTTCTTT.

The V call is TRBV7-9, the J call TRBJ2-6; 11 bases align to TRBD2. CDR1 is SEHNR, CDR2 FQNEAQ, per germline (reference sequence). The CDR3 has 17 amino acids. J lost 2 bases, V lost 1 base, and 1 base had no gene match. DNA of the CDR3: TGTGCCAGCAGCTTAGGACTAGCGGGAACTGGGGCCAACGTCCTGACTTTC. This translates into CASSLGLAGTGANVLTF.

The chain employs TRBV11-2 and TRBJ2-1, with D uncertain. The germline CDR1 and CDR2 sequences are SGHAT and FQNNGV. The V end lost 5 bases, the J end lost 5 bases, and 7 bases lay between the germline ends. This CDR3 comprises 12 residues. The CDR3 region is CASSTSHNEQFF. In nucleotides, the CDR3 is TGTGCCAGCAGCACCTCTCACAATGAGCAGTTCTTC.

The CDR3 sequence is CASSPTDRYEQYF. CDR3 nucleotides: TGTGCCAGCAGCCCGACAGACCGCTACGAGCAGTACTTC. J is TRBJ2-7 and V is TRBV3-1, with D maybe TRBD1 (5 bases). The germline gives CDR1 LGHDT, CDR2 YNNKEL (reference sequence). This CDR3 contains 13 residues. Trimming pared 4 bases from V and 3 bases from J, leaving 10 bases between.

The J gene is TRBJ2-1, the V gene TRBV24-1; 7 bases line up with TRBD1. Per the germline V gene, CDR1 is KGHDR and CDR2 is SFDVKD. The CDR3 loop spans 13 amino acids. J lost 6 bases, V lost 5 bases, and 3 bases had no gene match. CDR3 region: CATSGGQVNEQFF. In DNA form, the CDR3 reads TGTGCCACCAGTGGCGGACAGGTCAATGAGCAGTTCTTC.

The rearrangement joins TRBV15 to TRBJ2-1, with 8 positions matching TRBD2. Trimming cost V 0 bases and J 8 bases; bases outside gene matches: 9. The CDR3 totals 16 residues. Looked up from germline, CDR1 is LNHNV and CDR2 is YYDKDF (reference sequence). In DNA, the CDR3 is TGTGCCACCAGCAGAGATCTGGCGGGAGGTAGCTATGAGCAGTTCTTC. It is translated as CATSRDLAGGSYEQFF.

CDR3 coding DNA: TGTGCCAGCAGTTTTACCAGCGGGAGTTCCTACGAGCAGTACTTC. This codes for CASSFTSGSSYEQYF. The V gene is TRBV28, the J gene TRBJ2-7; 8 nucleotides agree with TRBD2. The germline V gene encodes CDR1 MDHEN and CDR2 SYDVKM. The CDR3 contains 15 residues. V shed 3 bases, J shed 1 base, and the junction held 5 bases outside the gene matches. The entire variable domain, with the rest obtained from reference TRBV28 and TRBJ2-7, is as follows: DVKVTQSSRYLVKRTGEKVFLECVQDMDHENMFWYRQDPGLGLRLIYFSYDVKMKEKGDIPEGYSVSREKKERFSLILESASTNQTSMYLCASSFTSGSSYEQYFGPGTRLTVT.